A selection of T cell receptor beta chains follows, all from one sample in a study of CD8+CD57+ T cells in acquired aplastic anemia. In TCRdb, the reads were re-called with MiXCR into one record per CDR3 protein. Counted here are about 210,000 distinct CDR3 sequences, 61% occurring once; the ten biggest clones make up about 29%. The material sequenced was sorted CD4+, CD8+, or CD8+CD57+ T cells (not recorded which) from PBMCs. The receptors originated from a human donor in good health. Each CDR3 is given with its conserved first and last residue. Fields, in order: D gene, V gene, J gene, clone size, CDR3 DNA, CDR3 protein. The D gene is left open where the match is weak. Only some rows state a clone size, as once, few, many or a class for expanded clones.

>NA|TRBV10-3|TRBJ1-1|NA
TGTGCCGTACAAAGGGAAGTTGGCACTGAAGCTTTCTTT
CAVQREVGTEAFF
>NA|TRBV7-9|TRBJ2-3|NA
TGTGCCAGCAGCTTGGCGGGGTTTAGGGCAGATACGCAGTATTTT
CASSLAGFRADTQYF
>NA|TRBV7-9|TRBJ2-1|NA
TGTGCCAGCAGCTTTCCAGTGCATCCTGAGCAGTTCTTC
CASSFPVHPEQFF
>NA|TRBV5-1|TRBJ2-1|few
TGCGCCAGCAGCTTGAGCAGGGTGAGCAATGAGCAGTTCTTC
CASSLSRVSNEQFF
>NA|TRBV7-2|TRBJ1-1|NA
TGTGCCAGCAGTCCAGAACAGGGAAGAGGGACTGAAGCTTTCTTT
CASSPEQGRGTEAFF
>TRBD2|TRBV24-1|TRBJ2-7|few
TGTGCCACCAGTGACCCCGGGACTAGCGACGAGCAGTACTTC
CATSDPGTSDEQYF
>TRBD1|TRBV4-1|TRBJ2-7|NA
TGCGCCAGCAGAACGCACCGGACAGGGGGACGGGACGAGCAGTACTTC
CASRTHRTGGRDEQYF
>TRBD1|TRBV19|TRBJ2-5|many
TGTGCCAGTAGTGGGGACAGTTCCAGGGGAGAGACCCAGTACTTC
CASSGDSSRGETQYF
>NA|TRBV7-2|TRBJ2-5|few
TGTGCCAGCAGCTTAGATGGCGGCCGGTGGGAGACCCAGTACTTC
CASSLDGGRWETQYF
>NA|TRBV2|TRBJ1-2|NA
TGTGCCAGCAGCCCCGACAAGAACTATGGCTACACCTTC
CASSPDKNYGYTF
>NA|TRBV11-2|TRBJ2-2|NA
TGTGCCAGTCACATGCGGCGGGGCAACACCGGGGAGCTGTTTTTT
CASHMRRGNTGELFF
>NA|TRBV19|TRBJ1-1|NA
TGTGCCAGTAGTATCCAGCGACGGACAGAGGCTTTCTTT
CASSIQRRTEAFF
>NA|TRBV4-1|TRBJ2-6|many
TGCGCCAGCAGCCAAGATGGGACATCTGGGGCCAACGTCCTGACTTTC
CASSQDGTSGANVLTF
>NA|TRBV19|TRBJ1-1|NA
TGTGCCAGTAGAATGACAGCCAACACCGAAGCTTTCTTT
CASRMTANTEAFF
>TRBD2|TRBV7-6|TRBJ2-3|NA
TGTGCCAGCAGCTTAGACCCTAGCGGGGGATCAGATACGCAGTATTTT
CASSLDPSGGSDTQYF
>NA|TRBV7-9|TRBJ2-5|NA
TGTGCCAGCAGCCCCCGGGACGGGGGAGAAGAGACCCAGTACTTC
CASSPRDGGEETQYF
>NA|TRBV7-9|TRBJ2-5|NA
TGTGCCAGCAGCTTAGGACAGGGAGGTACCGGGACCCAGTACTTC
CASSLGQGGTGTQYF
>NA|TRBV7-6|TRBJ2-1|medium-sized
TGTGCCAGCAGCTTTCTCTCCGGGGACTCTTACAATGAGCAGTTCTTC
CASSFLSGDSYNEQFF
>NA|TRBV24-1|TRBJ1-5|NA
TGTGCCACCAGCGCCGACGGGCCTCAGCCCCAGCATTTT
CATSADGPQPQHF
>TRBD2|TRBV27|TRBJ2-1|NA
TGTGCCAGTAAAATCATAGGGCGGGGGTGGGGTGAGCAGTTCTTC
CASKIIGRGWGEQFF
>NA|TRBV10-3|TRBJ1-1|many
TGTGCCATCAGTGGGGGGACCTTAGAAGGGAACACTGAAGCTTTCTTT
CAISGGTLEGNTEAFF
>NA|TRBV15|TRBJ2-1|NA
TGTGCCACCAGCCGGGATTCCTACAATGAGCAGTTCTTC
CATSRDSYNEQFF
>NA|TRBV15|TRBJ2-1|many
TGTGCCACCAGCAGAGATGACAGGTATTGGGGTAGTGAGCAGTTCTTC
CATSRDDRYWGSEQFF
>NA|TRBV29-1|TRBJ2-5|NA
TGCAGCGTTGAGGCGAGATTTCAGTGGGGCCAAGAGACCCAGTACTTC
CSVEARFQWGQETQYF
>NA|TRBV10-3|TRBJ1-6|NA
TGTGCCAGCAAACAGGGAGTCGAGCATTCACCCCTCCACTTT
CASKQGVEHSPLHF
>NA|TRBV20-1|TRBJ2-1|NA
TGCAGTGGCCTCCCGGGACTCGACAATGAGCAGTTCTTC
CSGLPGLDNEQFF
>TRBD2|TRBV19|TRBJ2-3|many
TGTGCCAGTAGTATCGGACTAGCGACAGATACGCAGTATTTT
CASSIGLATDTQYF
>NA|TRBV6-2/TRBV6-3|TRBJ2-1|NA
TGTGCCAGCAGTTGGGGGGTAGACAATGAGCAGTTCTTC
CASSWGVDNEQFF
>NA|TRBV24-1|TRBJ1-1|NA
TGTGCCACCAGTGATATGATGAACACTGAAGCTTTCTTT
CATSDMMNTEAFF
>NA|TRBV5-5|TRBJ2-3|NA
TGTGCCAGCAGCTACACGGGGGCCACAGATACGCAGTATTTT
CASSYTGATDTQYF
>TRBD1|TRBV29-1|TRBJ2-7|few
TGCAGCGTACCCGGGACAGGAGCCTACGAGCAGTACTTC
CSVPGTGAYEQYF
>NA|TRBV20-1|TRBJ2-7|few
TGCCTTGTCGGAGGGGTCGACGAGCAGTACTTC
CLVGGVDEQYF
>TRBD1|TRBV27|TRBJ1-4|few
TGTGCCAGCAGTCCCGGGACAGGGTTAGATGAAAAACTGTTTTTT
CASSPGTGLDEKLFF
>TRBD2|TRBV7-8|TRBJ2-7|NA
TGTGCCAGCAGCTTAGCGAGCGGGACCTACGAGCAGTACTTC
CASSLASGTYEQYF
>TRBD2|TRBV24-1|TRBJ2-1|NA
TGTGCCACCAGTTTAGGACTAGCGGGTTACAATGAGCAGTTCTTC
CATSLGLAGYNEQFF
>NA|TRBV12-3/TRBV12-4|TRBJ2-1|NA
TGTGCCAGCAGTTTAAATGCGTGGAATGAGCAGTTCTTC
CASSLNAWNEQFF
>TRBD2|TRBV10-3|TRBJ2-7|NA
TGTGCCCTCAGCGGGAGCGGCTCTTGGGAGCAGTACTTC
CALSGSGSWEQYF